This TCR beta chain was documented in a study of Ad26.COV2.S vaccination and SARS-CoV-2 variants (TCRdb year 2021). Regarding the complete study: Donors in the vaccine arm were drawn from COV1001, a phase I-IIa trial of Ad26.COV2.S in healthy adults that was multicentre, randomized, double-blind and placebo-controlled. Ad26.COV2.S was given intramuscularly at 5x10^10 or 1x10^11 viral particles, as a single shot or as two shots 56 days apart. TCRbeta repertoire sequencing served as the tool for gauging how specific and how broad the SARS-CoV-2-reactive T cell receptors were following Ad26.COV2.S vaccination. The TCR-sequenced set comprised approximately 32 samples: around 20 Ad26.COV2.S vaccine recipients, 5 placebo recipients and 8 SARS-CoV-2 convalescent individuals. Participants in the trial were split at random into five groups of five each, receiving low-dose or high-dose Ad26.COV2.S once or twice, or else placebo on both occasions. Investigators remained blinded to trial group allocation during experiments and outcome assessment.

On the study overall, not on this receptor specifically: Non-spike TCR breadth was comparable between vaccine and placebo recipients, consistent with the vaccine containing only spike. Comparing responses between vaccine doses or regimens was not something the study was powered to do. It was noted by the authors that total T cell responses may have been underestimated by the TCR breadth and depth analyses. After vaccination, spike-specific CD8+ and CD4+ T cell responses were reported to show substantial breadth. Compared with placebo recipients, Ad26.COV2.S recipients showed higher spike-specific TCR breadth (P = 0.0014).

The immunoSEQ Assay was the method used to sequence TCRbeta CDR3 regions. After extraction, genomic DNA underwent amplification by bias-controlled multiplex PCR, followed by high-throughput sequencing. Per the authors' processing: To quantify the absolute abundance of each unique TCRbeta CDR3 region, sequences were collapsed and filtered. T cell fraction was estimated by normalizing TCRbeta template counts to usable DNA, which was measured by amplifying reference genes present in all nucleated cells. Repertoire TCRs were annotated as SARS-CoV-2-specific by exact matching of V gene, CDR3 amino acid sequence and J gene to a known reactive TCR set. The reference SARS-CoV-2 TCR set was derived from MIRA and filtered for enrichment in COVID-19-positive ImmuneCODE repertoires, a step that removed public or cross-reactive TCRs. Using the MIRA antigens, annotated TCRs were further analysed by specific ORF or by position within an ORF. Breadth was defined as the number of annotated unique rearrangements divided by the total number of unique productive rearrangements, and depth was defined as the summed frequency of the annotated unique rearrangements. Group comparisons of TCR breadth used two-sided Wilcoxon rank-sum tests. Here the immuneACCESS table is served through TCRdb, limited to in-frame sequences with V and J called. Missing clones are a known gap in these copies; in checked studies unresolved V genes cover under half, and the rest lacks a known reason. V and J calls and clone size follow that table, whereas D and trimming were derived from the DNA. The sample table contains 400,000 or so clones; only one count was recorded for about 88% of them. The top ten constitute approximately 3.7% of the sample.

As for this clone: Its antigen has not been determined. The record has no base qualities; no much larger clone is one base away.

V is cut by 10 bases and J by 3 bases, and the space between the germline ends is 15 bases. Reading from cysteine to phenylalanine, the CDR3 counts 14 amino acids. CDR3 DNA is the only sequence kept; it has 42 bases, read in frame from the first base. CDR1 and CDR2 are read off the germline V gene (reference sequence) as SEHNR and FQNEAQ. The sample's treatment or condition label, decoded: around 19 received Ad26.COV2.S at low or high dose, single or two shots; 5 received placebo; per-sample allocation not given. For vaccine and placebo recipients, repertoires were sequenced using samples collected on day 63 after the first injection. Cohort 1b enrolled roughly 25 adults aged 18-55 years at a single site in Boston, USA, between 29 July and 7 August 2020. As a vaccine, Ad26.COV2.S was a replication-incompetent adenovirus type 26 vector that expressed a prefusion-stabilized SARS-CoV-2 spike protein derived from the original Wuhan strain.

Specimen: peripheral blood, collected in a trial of Ad26.COV2.S vaccine versus placebo. This chain joins TRBV7-9 to TRBJ1-4; no D gene call is confident. The receptor comes from a person between 18 and 65 years old who received the Ad26.COV2.S COVID-19 vaccine or a placebo. The CDR3 reads CATSVGQPNEKLFF. The DNA sequence follows: TGTGCCACCTCCGTTGGGCAGCCTAATGAAAAACTGTTTTTT.